Listed below are T cell receptor beta chains from one sample, sequenced in a study of blood T cell repertoires in COVID-19. Assay: immunoSEQ multiplex PCR; the TCRdb copy retains only in-frame clones and omits some. The data show about 300,000 clones, over 85% seen once. The sequencing sample was made of peripheral blood. All receptors come from a woman aged 25 to 45 with COVID-19, enrolled during active disease. Both conserved end residues are part of each CDR3. The order of the fields is clone size, J gene, D gene, V gene, CDR3 DNA, CDR3 protein. A D gene is named only where the DNA matches it firmly. Only some rows state a clone size, as once, few, many or a class for expanded clones.

clone_size: few; j_call: TRBJ1-6; d_call: TRBD1; v_call: TRBV20-1; cdr3_nt: TGCAGTGCTAGTACAGGGGATGGGTCACCCCTCCACTTT; cdr3_aa: CSASTGDGSPLHF
clone_size: .; j_call: TRBJ1-4; d_call: TRBD1; v_call: TRBV5-6; cdr3_nt: TGTGCCAGCAGCTTGGGGACAGGGGGTTATGAAAAACTGTTTTTT; cdr3_aa: CASSLGTGGYEKLFF
clone_size: .; j_call: TRBJ2-1; d_call: .; v_call: TRBV7-9; cdr3_nt: TGTGCCAGCAGCAAAGGGACACCCAGTACGGTAGGCTACAATGAGCAGTTCTTC; cdr3_aa: CASSKGTPSTVGYNEQFF
clone_size: .; j_call: TRBJ2-2; d_call: .; v_call: TRBV7-3; cdr3_nt: TGTGCCAGCAGCTTATTGTCGGACACCGGGGAGCTGTTTTTT; cdr3_aa: CASSLLSDTGELFF
clone_size: .; j_call: TRBJ1-4; d_call: TRBD1; v_call: TRBV5-8; cdr3_nt: TGTGCCAGCAGCCATGACAGGGGAAATGAAAAACTGTTTTTT; cdr3_aa: CASSHDRGNEKLFF
clone_size: .; j_call: TRBJ1-1; d_call: TRBD1; v_call: TRBV4-2; cdr3_nt: TGTGCCAGCAGCCCCGGGACAGGGCAAACTGAAGCTTTCTTT; cdr3_aa: CASSPGTGQTEAFF
clone_size: .; j_call: TRBJ2-2; d_call: .; v_call: TRBV9; cdr3_nt: TGTGCCAGCAGCGTAGACAGCAGCCCCATGGTGACCGGGGAGCTGTTTTTT; cdr3_aa: CASSVDSSPMVTGELFF
clone_size: .; j_call: TRBJ1-1; d_call: .; v_call: TRBV5-1; cdr3_nt: TGCGCCAGCAGCTTGACAGGTTCTAACACTGAAGCTTTCTTT; cdr3_aa: CASSLTGSNTEAFF
clone_size: .; j_call: TRBJ1-1; d_call: .; v_call: TRBV19; cdr3_nt: TGTGCCAGTAGCCAACAGGGGAACACTGAAGCTTTCTTT; cdr3_aa: CASSQQGNTEAFF
clone_size: .; j_call: TRBJ2-3; d_call: .; v_call: TRBV5-1; cdr3_nt: TGCGCCAGCAGCTTGGCCGCAGATACGCAGTATTTT; cdr3_aa: CASSLAADTQYF
clone_size: .; j_call: TRBJ2-1; d_call: .; v_call: TRBV24-1; cdr3_nt: TGTGCCACGAGCAGGGTCCATGAGCAGTTCTTC; cdr3_aa: CATSRVHEQFF
clone_size: .; j_call: TRBJ1-1; d_call: .; v_call: TRBV6-1; cdr3_nt: TGTGCCAGCAGTGACCGGACACTTATGAACACTGAAGCTTTCTTT; cdr3_aa: CASSDRTLMNTEAFF
clone_size: .; j_call: TRBJ1-4; d_call: TRBD1; v_call: TRBV11-3; cdr3_nt: TGTGCCAGCAGCCCGATAGGACAGGGGGAAAAACTGTTTTTT; cdr3_aa: CASSPIGQGEKLFF
clone_size: .; j_call: TRBJ1-2; d_call: .; v_call: TRBV3-1/TRBV3-2; cdr3_nt: TGTGCCAGCAGCCAAGGTCAGGGTGGCTACACCTTC; cdr3_aa: CASSQGQGGYTF
clone_size: .; j_call: TRBJ2-1; d_call: TRBD1; v_call: TRBV2; cdr3_nt: TGTGCCAGCAGTGGAACTCGGACAGGGGGCCGGGAGCAGTTCTTC; cdr3_aa: CASSGTRTGGREQFF
clone_size: .; j_call: TRBJ1-1; d_call: .; v_call: TRBV4-2; cdr3_nt: TGTGCCAGCAGCCAAGAATTTGGTGGGAGGACTGAAGCTTTCTTT; cdr3_aa: CASSQEFGGRTEAFF
clone_size: .; j_call: TRBJ1-3; d_call: TRBD1; v_call: TRBV10-3; cdr3_nt: TGTGCCATCAGTGGCGGGACAGGGTCACTCCCTGGAAACACCATATATTTT; cdr3_aa: CAISGGTGSLPGNTIYF
clone_size: .; j_call: TRBJ1-1; d_call: .; v_call: TRBV2; cdr3_nt: TGTGCCAGCAGTGATCGGACTTTAAGGGGGACTGAAGCTTTCTTT; cdr3_aa: CASSDRTLRGTEAFF
clone_size: .; j_call: TRBJ1-2; d_call: TRBD1; v_call: TRBV27; cdr3_nt: TGTGCCAGCAGGCCGGGACAGGCCTTCGGGGGCTACACCTTC; cdr3_aa: CASRPGQAFGGYTF
clone_size: .; j_call: TRBJ2-3; d_call: .; v_call: TRBV9; cdr3_nt: TGTGCCAGCAGCCCTAGATACGTACCAGATACGCAGTATTTT; cdr3_aa: CASSPRYVPDTQYF
clone_size: .; j_call: TRBJ1-1; d_call: TRBD1; v_call: TRBV13; cdr3_nt: TGTGCCAGCAGCTTCAACAGGGGACAAGGGAGCACTGAAGCTTTCTTT; cdr3_aa: CASSFNRGQGSTEAFF
clone_size: once; j_call: TRBJ1-3; d_call: TRBD1; v_call: TRBV9; cdr3_nt: TGTGCCAGCAGCGGAGTCCAGGGGGCTGTAGGAAACACCATATATTTT; cdr3_aa: CASSGVQGAVGNTIYF
clone_size: .; j_call: TRBJ2-1; d_call: TRBD1; v_call: TRBV7-8; cdr3_nt: TGTGCCAGCAGCTTTGACAGGGGGGCTTGGAATGAGCAGTTCTTC; cdr3_aa: CASSFDRGAWNEQFF
clone_size: .; j_call: TRBJ1-2; d_call: .; v_call: TRBV5-6; cdr3_nt: TGTGCCAGCAGCTTCTTTACAGGAATCGATGGCTACACCTTC; cdr3_aa: CASSFFTGIDGYTF
clone_size: .; j_call: TRBJ1-4; d_call: .; v_call: TRBV7-9; cdr3_nt: TGTGCCAGCAGCTCAGGGGTGGCGGAAAAACTGTTTTTT; cdr3_aa: CASSSGVAEKLFF
clone_size: .; j_call: TRBJ1-2; d_call: .; v_call: TRBV5-6; cdr3_nt: TGTGCCAGCAGCCCGCAGGGGAACGGCTATGGCTACACCTTC; cdr3_aa: CASSPQGNGYGYTF
clone_size: .; j_call: TRBJ1-5; d_call: TRBD1; v_call: TRBV28; cdr3_nt: TGTGCCAGCACCCCTGATGACAGGGGGTATAGCAATCAGCCCCAGCATTTT; cdr3_aa: CASTPDDRGYSNQPQHF
clone_size: once; j_call: TRBJ2-3; d_call: .; v_call: TRBV24-1; cdr3_nt: TGTGCCACCAGTGATTGGGGCCCGCTCACAGATACGCAGTATTTT; cdr3_aa: CATSDWGPLTDTQYF
clone_size: .; j_call: TRBJ1-5; d_call: .; v_call: TRBV19; cdr3_nt: TGTGCCAGTAGTATGCGTTCAGGGGCCCTAAATCAGCCCCAGCATTTT; cdr3_aa: CASSMRSGALNQPQHF
clone_size: .; j_call: TRBJ1-4; d_call: .; v_call: TRBV19; cdr3_nt: TGTGCCAGTAGTATTCGGACAGTAATACCAACTAATGAAAAACTGTTTTTT; cdr3_aa: CASSIRTVIPTNEKLFF
clone_size: .; j_call: TRBJ2-5; d_call: .; v_call: TRBV7-9; cdr3_nt: TGTGCCAGCAGCTTAGAAGGGGCGGTGGAGACCCAGTACTTC; cdr3_aa: CASSLEGAVETQYF
clone_size: .; j_call: TRBJ2-2; d_call: .; v_call: TRBV18; cdr3_nt: TGTGCCAGCTCACCGTCCAGGGGACAAGGAAACACCGGGGAGCTGTTTTTT; cdr3_aa: CASSPSRGQGNTGELFF
clone_size: .; j_call: TRBJ1-4; d_call: TRBD1; v_call: TRBV6-1; cdr3_nt: TGTGCCAGCAGTGAAGCTTCGGCGGGACAGGCCCTACCAAGGAATGAAAAACTGTTTTTT; cdr3_aa: CASSEASAGQALPRNEKLFF
clone_size: once; j_call: TRBJ1-2; d_call: TRBD1; v_call: TRBV28; cdr3_nt: TGTGCCAGCAGACAAGACAGGGCAGGCGGCTACACCTTC; cdr3_aa: CASRQDRAGGYTF
clone_size: .; j_call: TRBJ1-2; d_call: .; v_call: TRBV19; cdr3_nt: TGTGCCAGTAGTCCCCGTGCAGGGGAGGGTGGCTACACCTTC; cdr3_aa: CASSPRAGEGGYTF
clone_size: .; j_call: TRBJ2-5; d_call: TRBD1; v_call: TRBV19; cdr3_nt: TGTGCCAGTAGTATATGGGGGACAGGGCCAGAGACCCAGTACTTC; cdr3_aa: CASSIWGTGPETQYF
clone_size: .; j_call: TRBJ1-4; d_call: .; v_call: TRBV5-1; cdr3_nt: TGCGCCAGCAGCCCACGGGAGGGCTCCACTAATGAAAAACTGTTTTTT; cdr3_aa: CASSPREGSTNEKLFF
clone_size: .; j_call: TRBJ1-6; d_call: .; v_call: TRBV5-1; cdr3_nt: TGCGCCAGCAGCCCCATGGGCGCGGAAGGGGCCGGCTCCTATAATTCACCCCTCCACTTT; cdr3_aa: CASSPMGAEGAGSYNSPLHF
clone_size: .; j_call: TRBJ1-1; d_call: .; v_call: TRBV21-1; cdr3_nt: TGTGCCAGCAGCACCAGGACTACAGAGAACACTGAAGCTTTCTTT; cdr3_aa: CASSTRTTENTEAFF
clone_size: .; j_call: TRBJ1-1; d_call: TRBD1; v_call: TRBV18; cdr3_nt: TGTGCCAGCTCCCCAGGACAGGGCCTCATGAACACTGAAGCTTTCTTT; cdr3_aa: CASSPGQGLMNTEAFF
clone_size: .; j_call: TRBJ1-4; d_call: .; v_call: TRBV2; cdr3_nt: TGTGCCAGCCGAAGGGGCCCGCCGAATGAAAAACTGTTTTTT; cdr3_aa: CASRRGPPNEKLFF
clone_size: .; j_call: TRBJ1-1; d_call: .; v_call: TRBV7-9; cdr3_nt: TGTGCCAGCAGCCCCCCCGCGGGCGCTGAAGCTTTCTTT; cdr3_aa: CASSPPAGAEAFF
clone_size: .; j_call: TRBJ1-2; d_call: .; v_call: TRBV7-8; cdr3_nt: TGTGCCAGCAGCTCCGGGGACATCCGAAGGGACTATGGCTACACCTTC; cdr3_aa: CASSSGDIRRDYGYTF
clone_size: .; j_call: TRBJ2-5; d_call: TRBD2; v_call: TRBV5-6; cdr3_nt: TGTGCCAGCAGCTTGGGACTAGCGGGCCCCCCCGGGGGGACCCAGTACTTC; cdr3_aa: CASSLGLAGPPGGTQYF
clone_size: .; j_call: TRBJ2-7; d_call: TRBD2; v_call: TRBV3-1/TRBV3-2; cdr3_nt: TGTGCCAGCAGCCTCGGACTAGCTGGCTACGAGCAGTACTTC; cdr3_aa: CASSLGLAGYEQYF
clone_size: .; j_call: TRBJ1-1; d_call: .; v_call: TRBV6-5; cdr3_nt: TGTGCCACGCACAGGACCATGAACACTGAAGCTTTCTTT; cdr3_aa: CATHRTMNTEAFF
clone_size: .; j_call: TRBJ1-4; d_call: .; v_call: TRBV21-1; cdr3_nt: TGTGCCAGCAGCAAAGAAGGGGGCTATGAAAAACTGTTTTTT; cdr3_aa: CASSKEGGYEKLFF
clone_size: .; j_call: TRBJ2-2; d_call: .; v_call: TRBV19; cdr3_nt: TGTGCCAGAGGAAATACAGGGACCGGGGAGCTGTTTTTT; cdr3_aa: CARGNTGTGELFF
clone_size: once; j_call: TRBJ2-3; d_call: TRBD2; v_call: TRBV7-2; cdr3_nt: TGTGCCAGCAGCTTTAGCGGGGGGGCAGCAGATACGCAGTATTTT; cdr3_aa: CASSFSGGAADTQYF
clone_size: .; j_call: TRBJ2-2; d_call: .; v_call: TRBV7-9; cdr3_nt: TGTGCCAGCAGCTCAAGAGGAACCGGGGAGCTGTTTTTT; cdr3_aa: CASSSRGTGELFF
clone_size: .; j_call: TRBJ1-3; d_call: .; v_call: TRBV2; cdr3_nt: TGTGCCAGCAGTTTACAGACCCGAAACACCATATATTTT; cdr3_aa: CASSLQTRNTIYF
clone_size: .; j_call: TRBJ1-5; d_call: .; v_call: TRBV6-5; cdr3_nt: TGTGCCAGCAGCTCCGACAGCCATATCAATCAGCCCCAGCATTTT; cdr3_aa: CASSSDSHINQPQHF
clone_size: few; j_call: TRBJ2-1; d_call: TRBD1; v_call: TRBV2; cdr3_nt: TGTGCCAGCAGTACTGCAGGGCAGGGGGTTCCGTTCTTC; cdr3_aa: CASSTAGQGVPFF
clone_size: once; j_call: TRBJ2-5; d_call: TRBD1; v_call: TRBV5-4; cdr3_nt: TGTGCCAGCACCCCTAACAGGGGCGAGGGAGAGACCCAGTACTTC; cdr3_aa: CASTPNRGEGETQYF
clone_size: .; j_call: TRBJ2-5; d_call: .; v_call: TRBV11-2; cdr3_nt: TGTGCCAGCAGCCTGGGACAAGGTATCGGGACCCAGTACTTC; cdr3_aa: CASSLGQGIGTQYF